This entry concerns a single TCR beta chain. This sample was included in a study of technical replicates of blood from a few donors. Trimming took off 8 bases at V and 8 bases at J, with 21 bases between the two ends. The length of the CDR3 is 14 residues. Germline CDR1 reads SNHLY; CDR2 reads FYNNEI. Only in-frame clones appear in the TCRdb table, and some are missing; sequencing was by immunoSEQ multiplex PCR. This table has more than 90,000 clones, approximately 96% appearing once. This chain joins TRBV2 and TRBJ1-2; possibly TRBD1 for D (5 bases). Sequencing input: T cells isolated from PBMCs. The receptor was isolated from a human donor in good health. The CDR3 is CASGASRGSEGYTF. CDR3 bases: TGTGCCAGCGGAGCCTCCCGGGGGTCGGAGGGCTACACCTTC.